A selection of T cell receptor beta chains follows, all from one sample in a study of regulatory T cells in long-lasting Graves disease. TCRdb ran MiXCR on the multiplex PCR reads and lists one entry per CDR3 protein. In the table there are hundreds of thousands of distinct CDR3 sequences, roughly a sixth of which are singletons. The sequencing used peripheral blood mononuclear cells (PBMCs), collected at new diagnosis, from a patient treated with antithyroid drugs. Source of these receptors: a female donor with Graves disease. Each CDR3 is given with its conserved first and last residue. The order of the fields is clone size, V gene, J gene, CDR3 protein. Only some rows state a clone size, as once, few, many or a class for expanded clones.

>many|TRBV20-1|TRBJ2-5
CSARDRSLAGGPRETQYF
>NA|TRBV20-1|TRBJ1-2
CSARVGQGTNYGYTF
>NA|TRBV10-3|TRBJ1-1
CASSSGTIGGTEAFF
>NA|TRBV4-1|TRBJ2-2
CASSQFPLLAGVRTGELFF
>many|TRBV6-4|TRBJ2-7
CASRTPRISYEQYF
>NA|TRBV29-1|TRBJ1-2
CSVINVAAGYTF
>few|TRBV29-1|TRBJ2-4
CSVESGTGANIQYF
>NA|TRBV20-1|TRBJ2-5
CSARDLAAGQETQYF
>many|TRBV19|TRBJ1-1
CASSIRMGQENTEAFF
>few|TRBV20-1|TRBJ2-1
CSAMLGTRYNEQFF
>many|TRBV28|TRBJ2-3
CASSLVGGDAQYF
>NA|TRBV7-9|TRBJ2-3
CASSLGGGDSKMQYF
>many|TRBV7-3|TRBJ2-2
CASSLNAGKRGGELFF
>many|TRBV30|TRBJ2-3
CAWSLQGPSTDTQYF
>NA|TRBV12-3/TRBV12-4|TRBJ2-7
CASRPNTGPLGDEQYF
>few|TRBV27|TRBJ1-2
CASSLAGGDYGYTF
>few|TRBV19|TRBJ2-3
CASNEGAFGTDTQYF
>few|TRBV2|TRBJ1-6
CATRTRDNSPLHF
>once|TRBV2|TRBJ2-1
CARMDRLAGINEQFF
>NA|TRBV6-1|TRBJ2-3
CASSASGPGGTQYF
>few|TRBV25-1|TRBJ1-2
CASSERVPGAYGYTF
>NA|TRBV5-1|TRBJ2-6
CASSLRAAGANVLTF
>many|TRBV7-2|TRBJ2-3
CASSLGTIPDTQYF
>many|TRBV12-3/TRBV12-4|TRBJ1-1
CASSLTRGGNTEAFF
>many|TRBV27|TRBJ2-3
CASSVRGFRGTDTQYF
>few|TRBV27|TRBJ1-5
CASSLSRTGGWQPQHF
>many|TRBV11-2|TRBJ1-1
CASSLTGVYPEAFF
>once|TRBV20-1|TRBJ1-1
CSARDSRGINDEAFF
>NA|TRBV19|TRBJ1-5
CASSWAGDDQPQHF
>NA|TRBV5-6|TRBJ1-2
CASSFGTGGNGCTF
>NA|TRBV14|TRBJ2-1
CASSQQAETVYNEQFF
>many|TRBV7-2|TRBJ2-3
CASSGELADTQYF
>many|TRBV7-3|TRBJ2-5
CASSLLGGRETQYF
>once|TRBV12-3/TRBV12-4|TRBJ2-1
CASSLWVSHYNEQFF
>NA|TRBV5-1|TRBJ1-1
CASSPEGMNTEAFF
>few|TRBV12-3/TRBV12-4|TRBJ1-2
CAISYGGYTF
>many|TRBV4-1|TRBJ2-6
CASSTDPQLSGANVLTF
>many|TRBV20-1|TRBJ2-7
CSARDERGDYEQYF
>NA|TRBV27|TRBJ2-5
CASSLARRDRVVETQYF
>NA|TRBV4-1|TRBJ1-1
CASNQDLGGGSEAFF
>few|TRBV24-1|TRBJ2-5
CATSDLQETQYF
>many|TRBV2|TRBJ2-5
CASARAGGQETQYF
>many|TRBV7-2|TRBJ1-6
CASGPQFDSPLHF
>many|TRBV11-2|TRBJ2-1
CASSLDIQRGVVQFF
>few|TRBV7-9|TRBJ1-2
CASSSSRTGMDVNYGYTF
>few|TRBV6-1|TRBJ1-5
CASSELTNQPQHF
>NA|TRBV27|TRBJ1-4
CASSPTISTGEELFF
>NA|TRBV6-1|TRBJ2-1
CASRDFSAYNEQFF
>many|TRBV2|TRBJ1-4
CASSVNSGGKLFF
>NA|TRBV7-8|TRBJ2-3
CASSLVQAYADTQYF
>NA|TRBV6-1|TRBJ2-1
CASEARTGNNEQFF
>many|TRBV20-1|TRBJ1-5
CSAALPGQGSQPQHF
>NA|TRBV27|TRBJ1-1
CASSLGELTEAFF
>many|TRBV7-9|TRBJ1-1
CASSSTGEYTEAFF
>many|TRBV3-1|TRBJ2-1
CASSRRETSAQFF
>many|TRBV5-1|TRBJ1-2
CASSLAGTGGEGYTF
>many|TRBV7-3|TRBJ2-1
CASSQGGEDEQFF